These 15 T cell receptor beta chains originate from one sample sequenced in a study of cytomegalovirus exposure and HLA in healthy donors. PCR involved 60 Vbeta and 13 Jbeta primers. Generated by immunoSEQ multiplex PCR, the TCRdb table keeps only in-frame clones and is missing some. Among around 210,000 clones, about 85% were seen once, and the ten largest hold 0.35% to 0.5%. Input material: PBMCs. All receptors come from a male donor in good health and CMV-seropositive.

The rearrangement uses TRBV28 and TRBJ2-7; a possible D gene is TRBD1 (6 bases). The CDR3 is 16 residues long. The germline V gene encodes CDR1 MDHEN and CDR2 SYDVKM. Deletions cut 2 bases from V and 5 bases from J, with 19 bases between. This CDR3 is CASSLMDSARVHEQYF. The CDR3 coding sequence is TGTGCCAGCAGTTTAATGGACAGTGCCCGGGTCCACGAGCAGTACTTC.

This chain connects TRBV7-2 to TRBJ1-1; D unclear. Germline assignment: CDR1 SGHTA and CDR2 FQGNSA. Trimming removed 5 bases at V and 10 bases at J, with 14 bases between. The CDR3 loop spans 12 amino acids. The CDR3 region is CASSPTKGVAFF. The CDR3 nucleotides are TGTGCCAGCAGCCCGACAAAAGGCGTAGCTTTCTTT.

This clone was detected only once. The CDR3 nucleotides are TGTGCCAGCAAGGACACAGGGAGCTATGGCTACACCTTC. Translating it yields CASKDTGSYGYTF. The rearrangement links TRBV6-5 to TRBJ1-2; D is perhaps TRBD1 (6 bases). Germline lookup yields CDR1 MNHEY and CDR2 SVGAGI. Trimming took off 7 bases at V and 4 bases at J, with 13 bases between the two ends. The CDR3 runs 13 residues.

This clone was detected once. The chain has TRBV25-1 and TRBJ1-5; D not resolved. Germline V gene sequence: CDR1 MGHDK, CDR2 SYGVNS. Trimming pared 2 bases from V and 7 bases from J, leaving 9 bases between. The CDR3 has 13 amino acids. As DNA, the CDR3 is TGTGCCAGCAGTGAACGGACGGGACAGCCCCAGCATTTT. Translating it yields CASSERTGQPQHF.

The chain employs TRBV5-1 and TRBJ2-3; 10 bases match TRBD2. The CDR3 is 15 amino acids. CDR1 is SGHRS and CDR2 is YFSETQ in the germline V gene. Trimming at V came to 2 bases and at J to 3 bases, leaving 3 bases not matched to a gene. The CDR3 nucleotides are TGCGCCAGCAGCTTACAGCGGGGGGGAACAGATACGCAGTATTTT. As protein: CASSLQRGGTDTQYF.

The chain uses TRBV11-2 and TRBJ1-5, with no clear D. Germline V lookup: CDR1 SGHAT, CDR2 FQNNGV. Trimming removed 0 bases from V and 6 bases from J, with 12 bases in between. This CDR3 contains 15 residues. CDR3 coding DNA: TGTGCCAGCAGCTTAGATGGGAGGGAGGGTCAGCCCCAGCATTTT. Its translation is CASSLDGREGQPQHF. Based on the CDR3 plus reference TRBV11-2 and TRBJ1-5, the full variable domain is EAGVAQSPRYKIIEKRQSVAFWCNPISGHATLYWYQQILGQGPKLLIQFQNNGVVDDSQLPKDRFSAERLKGVDSTLKIQPAKLEDSAVYLCASSLDGREGQPQHFGDGTRLSIL.

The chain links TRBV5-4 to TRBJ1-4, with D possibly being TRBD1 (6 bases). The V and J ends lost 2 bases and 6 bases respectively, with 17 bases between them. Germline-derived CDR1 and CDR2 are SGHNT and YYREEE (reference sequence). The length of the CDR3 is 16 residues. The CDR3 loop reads CASSLQTGPADEKLFF. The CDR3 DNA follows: TGTGCCAGCAGCTTACAAACAGGGCCGGCGGATGAAAAACTGTTTTTT.

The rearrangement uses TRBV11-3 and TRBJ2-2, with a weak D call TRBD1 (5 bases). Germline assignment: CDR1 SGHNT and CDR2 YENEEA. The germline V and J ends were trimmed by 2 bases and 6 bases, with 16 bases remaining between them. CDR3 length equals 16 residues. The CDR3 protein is CASSLWAQGSPGELFF. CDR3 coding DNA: TGTGCCAGCAGCTTATGGGCCCAGGGTTCTCCCGGGGAGCTGTTTTTT.

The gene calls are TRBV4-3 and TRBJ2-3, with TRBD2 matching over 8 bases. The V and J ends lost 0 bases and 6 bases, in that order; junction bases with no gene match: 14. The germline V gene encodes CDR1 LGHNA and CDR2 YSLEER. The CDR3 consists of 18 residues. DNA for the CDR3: TGCGCCAGCAGCCAAGACCCATCGAGCGGGAGTATCTGGGATACGCAGTATTTT. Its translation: CASSQDPSSGSIWDTQYF.

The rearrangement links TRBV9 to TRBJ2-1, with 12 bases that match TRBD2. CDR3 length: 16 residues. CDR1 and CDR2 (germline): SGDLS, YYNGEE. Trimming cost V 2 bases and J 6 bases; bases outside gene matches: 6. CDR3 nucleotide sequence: TGTGCCAGCAGCGTCCAGACTAGCGGGAGTGTCAATGAGCAGTTCTTC. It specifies CASSVQTSGSVNEQFF.

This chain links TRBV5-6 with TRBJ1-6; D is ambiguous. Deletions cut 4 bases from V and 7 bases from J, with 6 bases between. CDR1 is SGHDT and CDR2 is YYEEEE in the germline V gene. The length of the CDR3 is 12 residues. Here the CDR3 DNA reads TGTGCCAGCAGCGAGAGGAATTCACCCCTCCACTTT. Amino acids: CASSERNSPLHF.

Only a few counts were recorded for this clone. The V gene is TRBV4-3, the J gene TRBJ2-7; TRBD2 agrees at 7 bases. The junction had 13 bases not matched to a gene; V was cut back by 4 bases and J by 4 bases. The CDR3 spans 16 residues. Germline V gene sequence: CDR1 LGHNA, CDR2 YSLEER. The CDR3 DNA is TGCGCCAGCAGCCCGGGGGGAGGACATACGACGTACGAGCAGTACTTC. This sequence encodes CASSPGGGHTTYEQYF.

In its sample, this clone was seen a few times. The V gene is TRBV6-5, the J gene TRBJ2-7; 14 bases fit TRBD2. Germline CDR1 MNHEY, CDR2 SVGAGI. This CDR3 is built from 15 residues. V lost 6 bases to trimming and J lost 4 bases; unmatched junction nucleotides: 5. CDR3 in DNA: TGTGCCAGCAGACAGGGACTAGCGGGAGTATACGAGCAGTACTTC. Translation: CASRQGLAGVYEQYF.

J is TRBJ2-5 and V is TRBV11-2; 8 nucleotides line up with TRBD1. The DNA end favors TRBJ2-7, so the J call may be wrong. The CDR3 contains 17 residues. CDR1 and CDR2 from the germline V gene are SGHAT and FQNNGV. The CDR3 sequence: CASSLVGGGTGSYEQYF. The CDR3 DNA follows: TGTGCCAGCAGCTTAGTAGGTGGGGGGACAGGCTCCTACGAGCAGTACTTC.

This CDR3 reads CASSLVSGTEAFF. The DNA for the CDR3 is TGTGCCAGCAGCTTAGTTTCAGGGACTGAAGCTTTCTTT. V and J are TRBV7-9 and TRBJ1-1, with a possible D match to TRBD1 (5 bases). The CDR3 contains 13 residues. The germline V and J ends were trimmed by 1 base and 5 bases, with 8 bases remaining between them. CDR1 and CDR2 (germline): SEHNR, FQNEAQ (reference sequence).